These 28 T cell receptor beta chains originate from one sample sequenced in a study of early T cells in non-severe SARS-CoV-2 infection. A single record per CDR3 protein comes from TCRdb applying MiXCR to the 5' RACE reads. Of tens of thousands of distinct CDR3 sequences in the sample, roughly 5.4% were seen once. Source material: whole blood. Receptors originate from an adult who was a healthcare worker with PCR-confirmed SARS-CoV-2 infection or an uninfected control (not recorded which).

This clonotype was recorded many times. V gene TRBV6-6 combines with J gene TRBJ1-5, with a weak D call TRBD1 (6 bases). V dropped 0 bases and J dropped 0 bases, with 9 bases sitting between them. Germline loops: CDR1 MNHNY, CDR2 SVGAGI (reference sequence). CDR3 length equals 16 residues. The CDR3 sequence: CASSYSSGHSNQPQHF. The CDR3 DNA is TGTGCCAGCAGTTACTCCTCGGGACATAGCAATCAGCCCCAGCATTTT.

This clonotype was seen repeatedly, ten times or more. CDR3 DNA: TGTGCCAGCAGCTTTGGGACAACCTACGAGCAGTACTTC. This translates into CASSFGTTYEQYF. The V and J genes are TRBV5-8 and TRBJ2-7; the D gene is possibly TRBD1 (6 bases). V gave up 2 bases and J gave up 2 bases, with 8 bases separating them. Germline V gene sequence: CDR1 SGHTS, CDR2 YDEGEE. The CDR3 has 13 residues.

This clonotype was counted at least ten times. CDR3 residues: CASSLRPAGTNEKLFF. The CDR3 DNA is TGTGCCAGCAGCCTGAGACCCGCAGGCACTAATGAAAAACTGTTTTTT. The chain links TRBV7-2 to TRBJ1-4; D remains unclear. This CDR3 has 16 residues. The V end lost 5 bases, the J end lost 2 bases, and 15 bases lay between the germline ends. The germline V gene encodes CDR1 SGHTA and CDR2 FQGNSA.

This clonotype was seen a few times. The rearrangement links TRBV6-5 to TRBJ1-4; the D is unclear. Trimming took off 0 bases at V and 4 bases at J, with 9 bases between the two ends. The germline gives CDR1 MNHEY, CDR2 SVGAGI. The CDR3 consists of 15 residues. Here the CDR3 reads CASSYSGNLNEKLFF. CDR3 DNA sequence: TGTGCCAGCAGTTACTCGGGTAACCTTAATGAAAAACTGTTTTTT.

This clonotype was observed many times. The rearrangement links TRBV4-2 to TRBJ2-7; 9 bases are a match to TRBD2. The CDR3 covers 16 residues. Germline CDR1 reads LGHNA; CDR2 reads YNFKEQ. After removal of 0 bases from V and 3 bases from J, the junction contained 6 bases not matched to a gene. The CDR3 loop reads CASSQDSTSGYYEQYF. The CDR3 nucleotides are TGTGCCAGCAGCCAAGATTCGACTAGCGGATACTACGAGCAGTACTTC.

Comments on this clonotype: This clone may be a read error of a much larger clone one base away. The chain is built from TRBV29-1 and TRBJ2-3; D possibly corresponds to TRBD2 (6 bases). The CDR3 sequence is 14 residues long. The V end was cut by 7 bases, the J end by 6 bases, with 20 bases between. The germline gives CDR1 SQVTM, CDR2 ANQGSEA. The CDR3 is CSAAEGGMGDTQYF. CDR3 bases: TGCAGCGCTGCGGAGGGAGGAATGGGGGATACGCAGTATTTT.

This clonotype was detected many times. The CDR3 DNA follows: TGCGCCAGCAGCTTGGGCATGAGCTCCTACGAGCAGTACTTC. It codes for CASSLGMSSYEQYF. The chain couples TRBV5-1 to TRBJ2-7; D is ambiguous. The CDR3 sequence is 14 residues long. Between the trimmed V and J ends, which lost 0 bases and 0 bases, there was a span of 7 bases. Per germline, CDR1 SGHRS and CDR2 YFSETQ.

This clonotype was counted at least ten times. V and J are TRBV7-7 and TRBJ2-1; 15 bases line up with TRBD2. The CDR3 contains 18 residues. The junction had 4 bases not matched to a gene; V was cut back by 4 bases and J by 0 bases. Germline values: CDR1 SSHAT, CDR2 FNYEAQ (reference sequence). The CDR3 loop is CASSSGLAGGSSYNEQFF. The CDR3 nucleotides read TGTGCCAGCAGCTCAGGACTAGCGGGAGGGAGCTCCTACAATGAGCAGTTCTTC.

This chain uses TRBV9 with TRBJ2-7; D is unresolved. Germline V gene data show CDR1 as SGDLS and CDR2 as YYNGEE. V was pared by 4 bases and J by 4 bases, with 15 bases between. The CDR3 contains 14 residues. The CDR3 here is CASSFNEADYEQYF. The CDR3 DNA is TGTGCCAGCAGCTTCAACGAGGCAGATTACGAGCAGTACTTC. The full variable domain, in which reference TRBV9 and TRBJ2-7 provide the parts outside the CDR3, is DSGVTQTPKHLITATGQRVTLRCSPRSGDLSVYWYQQSLDQGLQFLIQYYNGEERAKGNILERFSAQQFPDLHSELNLSSLELGDSALYFCASSFNEADYEQYFGPGTRLTVT.

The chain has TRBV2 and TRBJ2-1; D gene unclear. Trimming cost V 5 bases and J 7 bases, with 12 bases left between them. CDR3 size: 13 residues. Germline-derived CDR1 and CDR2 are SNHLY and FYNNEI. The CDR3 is CASSQDGQNEQFF. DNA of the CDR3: TGTGCCAGCAGTCAAGACGGTCAAAATGAGCAGTTCTTC.

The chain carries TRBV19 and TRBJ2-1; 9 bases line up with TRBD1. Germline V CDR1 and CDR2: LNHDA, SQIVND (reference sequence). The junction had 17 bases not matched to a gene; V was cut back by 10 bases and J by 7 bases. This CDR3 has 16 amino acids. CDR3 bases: TGTGCCACCACACCGTTGCCCGGGACAGGGACAAATGAGCAGTTCTTC. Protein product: CATTPLPGTGTNEQFF.

The CDR3 region has the DNA TGCGCCAGCAGCCAAGTTTATGCTGCAGCGGGAGTTGAGCAGTACTTC. Protein sequence: CASSQVYAAAGVEQYF. V usage is TRBV4-3 and J usage is TRBJ2-7; TRBD2 matches 8 bases. Trimming at V came to 1 base and at J to 7 bases, leaving 12 bases not matched to a gene. There are 16 residues in the CDR3. Germline-derived CDR1 and CDR2 are LGHNA and YSLEER.

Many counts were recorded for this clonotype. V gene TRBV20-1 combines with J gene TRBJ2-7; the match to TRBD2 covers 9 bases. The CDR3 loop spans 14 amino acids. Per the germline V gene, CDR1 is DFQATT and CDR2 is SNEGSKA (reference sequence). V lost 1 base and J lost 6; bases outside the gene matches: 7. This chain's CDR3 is CSARVTSGSGEQYF. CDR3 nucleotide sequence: TGCAGTGCTAGAGTGACTAGCGGCTCCGGCGAGCAGTACTTC.

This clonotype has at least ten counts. CDR3 DNA: TGTGCCACCAGTGACCCTACAGGGCTGTCGTCCGCAGATACGCAGTATTTT. As protein: CATSDPTGLSSADTQYF. The chain has TRBV24-1 and TRBJ2-3; weak D call: TRBD1 (6 bases). The CDR3 contains 17 residues. The germline V gene has CDR1 KGHDR and CDR2 SFDVKD. Trimming left V 4 bases short and J 4 bases short, with 20 bases between.

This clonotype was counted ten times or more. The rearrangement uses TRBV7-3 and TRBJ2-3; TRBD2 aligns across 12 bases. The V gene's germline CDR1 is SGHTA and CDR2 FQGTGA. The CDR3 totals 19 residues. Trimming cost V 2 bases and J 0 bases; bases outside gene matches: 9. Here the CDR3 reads CASSLVSSGRALSTDTQYF. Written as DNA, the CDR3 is TGTGCCAGCAGCTTAGTTTCTAGCGGGAGGGCGTTAAGCACAGATACGCAGTATTTT.

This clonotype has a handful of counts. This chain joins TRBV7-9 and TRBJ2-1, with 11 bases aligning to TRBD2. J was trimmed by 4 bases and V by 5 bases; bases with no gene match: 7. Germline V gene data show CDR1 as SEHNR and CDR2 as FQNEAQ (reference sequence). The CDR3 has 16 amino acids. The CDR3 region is CASSPPGLAVYNEQFF. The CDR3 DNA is TGTGCCAGCAGCCCACCGGGACTAGCGGTTTACAATGAGCAGTTCTTC.

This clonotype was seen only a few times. The CDR3 DNA is TGTGCCAGCGAACTAGCGGGTTCCTACAATGAGCAGTTCTTC. Translation: CASELAGSYNEQFF. The V call is TRBV28, the J call TRBJ2-1; 9 nucleotides line up with TRBD2. The CDR3 length is 14 residues. The ends lost 8 bases at V and 1 base at J; junction bases unmatched: 3. Germline assignment: CDR1 MDHEN and CDR2 SYDVKM.

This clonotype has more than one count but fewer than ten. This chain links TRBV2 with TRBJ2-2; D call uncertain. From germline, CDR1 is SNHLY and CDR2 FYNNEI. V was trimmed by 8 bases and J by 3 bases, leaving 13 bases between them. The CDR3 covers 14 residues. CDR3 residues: CASSRQDHTGELFF. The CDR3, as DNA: TGTGCCAGCTCCCGTCAGGACCACACCGGGGAGCTGTTTTTT. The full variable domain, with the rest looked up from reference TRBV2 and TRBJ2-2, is EPEVTQTPSHQVTQMGQEVILRCVPISNHLYFYWYRQILGQKVEFLVSFYNNEISEKSEIFDDQFSVERPDGSNFTLKIRSTKLEDSAMYFCASSRQDHTGELFFGEGSRLTVL.

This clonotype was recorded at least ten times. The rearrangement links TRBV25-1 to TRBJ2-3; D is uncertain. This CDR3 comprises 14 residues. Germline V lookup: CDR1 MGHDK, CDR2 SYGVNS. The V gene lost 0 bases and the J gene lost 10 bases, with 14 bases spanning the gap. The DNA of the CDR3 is TGTGCCAGCAGTGAATATAATCGCCTGGGCTCGCAGTATTTT. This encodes CASSEYNRLGSQYF.

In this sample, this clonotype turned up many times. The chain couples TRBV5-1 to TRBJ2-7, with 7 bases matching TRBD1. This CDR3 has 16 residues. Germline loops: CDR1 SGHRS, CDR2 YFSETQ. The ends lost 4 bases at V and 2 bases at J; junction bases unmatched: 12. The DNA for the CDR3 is TGCGCCAGCAGCCAAGGCCCAGCAGGGGGAACCTACGAGCAGTACTTC. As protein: CASSQGPAGGTYEQYF.

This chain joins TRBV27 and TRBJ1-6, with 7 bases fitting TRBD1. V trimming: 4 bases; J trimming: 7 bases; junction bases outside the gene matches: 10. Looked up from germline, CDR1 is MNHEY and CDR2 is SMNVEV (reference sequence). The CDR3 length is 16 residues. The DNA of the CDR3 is TGTGCCAGCAGTTCTAGGACAGGATTAGCAAATTCACCCCTCCACTTT. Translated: CASSSRTGLANSPLHF.

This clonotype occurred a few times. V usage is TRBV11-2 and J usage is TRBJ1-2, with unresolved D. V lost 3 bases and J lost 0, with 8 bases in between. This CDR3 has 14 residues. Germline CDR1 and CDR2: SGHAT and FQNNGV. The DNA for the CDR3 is TGTGCCAGCAGCTTGAGCGCAGCTAACTATGGCTACACCTTC. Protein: CASSLSAANYGYTF.

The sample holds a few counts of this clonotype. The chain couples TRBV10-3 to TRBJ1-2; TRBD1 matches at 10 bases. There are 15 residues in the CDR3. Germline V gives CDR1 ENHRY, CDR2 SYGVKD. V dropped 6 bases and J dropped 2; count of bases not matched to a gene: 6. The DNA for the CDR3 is TGTGCCATCAGGGCCAGACAGGGGGCGAACTATGGCTACACCTTC. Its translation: CAIRARQGANYGYTF.

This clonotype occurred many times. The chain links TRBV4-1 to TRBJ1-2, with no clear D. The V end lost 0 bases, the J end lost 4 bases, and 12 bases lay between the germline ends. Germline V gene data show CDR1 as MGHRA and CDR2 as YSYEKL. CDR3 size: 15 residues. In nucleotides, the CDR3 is TGCGCCAGCAGCCAAGACTGGTCAGGATTCTATGGCTACACCTTC. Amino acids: CASSQDWSGFYGYTF.

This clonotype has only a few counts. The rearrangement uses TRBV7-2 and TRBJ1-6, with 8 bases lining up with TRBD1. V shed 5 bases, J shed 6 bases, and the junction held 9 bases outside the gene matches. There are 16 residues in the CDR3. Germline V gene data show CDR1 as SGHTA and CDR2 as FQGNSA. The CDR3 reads CASSPRTGSSNSPLHF. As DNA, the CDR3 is TGTGCCAGCAGCCCCAGGACAGGGAGTTCTAATTCACCCCTCCACTTT.

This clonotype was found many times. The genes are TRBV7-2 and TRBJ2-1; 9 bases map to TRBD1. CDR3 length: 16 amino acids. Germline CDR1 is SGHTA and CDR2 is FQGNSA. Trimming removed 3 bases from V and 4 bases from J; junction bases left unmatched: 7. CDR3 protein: CASSFLGTGKYNEQFF. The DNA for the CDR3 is TGTGCCAGCAGCTTTTTAGGGACAGGGAAATACAATGAGCAGTTCTTC.

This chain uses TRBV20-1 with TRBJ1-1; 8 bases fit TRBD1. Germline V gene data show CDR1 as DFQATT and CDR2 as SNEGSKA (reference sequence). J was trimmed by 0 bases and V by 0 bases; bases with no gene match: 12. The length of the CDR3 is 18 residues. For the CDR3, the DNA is TGCAGTGCTAGAGATCCGAGCAGGGGGCTAAGACTGAACACTGAAGCTTTCTTT. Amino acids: CSARDPSRGLRLNTEAFF.

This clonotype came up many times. The CDR3 DNA is TGTGCCAGCAGTCAGCAGGGAGAGACCCAGTACTTC. It specifies CASSQQGETQYF. V and J are TRBV6-2 or TRBV6-3 and TRBJ2-5; a possible D gene is TRBD1 (5 bases). The germline gives CDR1 MNHEY, CDR2 SVGEGT. The CDR3 is 12 residues long. V was shortened by 5 bases and J by 4 bases, with 8 bases between the two germline ends.